This TCR beta chain was retrieved from a study of T cells and Merkel cell carcinoma outcomes (TCRdb year 2020). For the wider study: The tumor T-cell repertoire, together with T-cell density, was examined as a predictor of clinical outcome in patients with Merkel cell carcinoma. Findings and caveats that apply to the study as a whole: The combination of T-cell repertoire features and T-cell density was reported to predict clinical outcomes in patients with Merkel cell carcinoma.

The CDR3 numbers 14 residues from cysteine through phenylalanine. Only the CDR3 region is kept as DNA, spanning 42 bases read in frame from base 1. Looking up the germline V gene yields CDR1 SGDLS and CDR2 YYNGEE. Trimming costs V 0 bases and J 6 bases, and their ends lie 9 bases apart. Libraries came from the immunoSEQ multiplex PCR assay. TCRdb holds this immuneACCESS table with in-frame rearrangements only. Some clones are missing; in checked studies, unresolved V genes explain under half, and the rest has no known cause. The sample includes under 20,000 clones, with 82% observed a single time. Of the sample, 3% to 3.5% is held by the ten largest clones. As for this clone: Its antigen remains unidentified. Base qualities were left out, and no much larger clone turns up one base away.

Samples were obtained from patients with Merkel cell carcinoma. Sequencing was performed on tumor tissue from Merkel cell carcinoma. The TCR was taken from a human donor with Merkel cell carcinoma. The chain employs TRBV9 and TRBJ2-2; the D gene remains uncertain. The DNA sequence reads TGTGCCAGCAGCGTAGTGGCCGGAGCCGGGGAGCTGTTTTTT. It is translated as CASSVVAGAGELFF.